This T cell receptor beta chain was recorded in a study of blood T cell repertoires in COVID-19. Germline assignment: CDR1 KGHSH and CDR2 LQKENI. The CDR3 sequence is 16 residues long. With V trimmed by 5 bases and J by 3 bases, 7 bases remained unmatched. Some clones are missing from TCRdb's copy, which holds only in-frame ones; the method was immunoSEQ multiplex PCR. The sample contains around 250,000 clones, almost 85% of which appear only once. V is TRBV18 and J is TRBJ2-3, with 11 positions matching TRBD2. Sequencing was done on a sample of PBMCs or T cells enriched from blood (not recorded which). This receptor was obtained from a woman aged 50 to 60 with acute COVID-19. The CDR3, as DNA: TGTGCCAGCTCAGGACGGACTAGCGGGTTGACAGATACGCAGTATTTT. Translating gives CASSGRTSGLTDTQYF.